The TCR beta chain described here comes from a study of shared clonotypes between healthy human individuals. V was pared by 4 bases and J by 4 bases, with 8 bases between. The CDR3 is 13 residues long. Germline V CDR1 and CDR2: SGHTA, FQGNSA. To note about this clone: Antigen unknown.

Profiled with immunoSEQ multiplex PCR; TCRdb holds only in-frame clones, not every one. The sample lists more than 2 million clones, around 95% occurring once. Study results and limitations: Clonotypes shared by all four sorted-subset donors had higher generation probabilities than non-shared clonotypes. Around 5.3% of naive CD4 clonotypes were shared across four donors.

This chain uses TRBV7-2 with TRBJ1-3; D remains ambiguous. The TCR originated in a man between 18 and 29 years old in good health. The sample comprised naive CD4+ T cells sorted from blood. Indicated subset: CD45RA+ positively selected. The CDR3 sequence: CASSSDRGNTIYF. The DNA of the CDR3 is TGTGCCAGCAGCTCCGACCGAGGAAACACCATATATTTT.